This T cell receptor (beta chain) was obtained from a study of OX40 agonist ivuxolimab in advanced cancers. Looked up from germline, CDR1 is SGHNT and CDR2 is YYREEE (reference sequence). The CDR3 contains 13 residues. Trimming removed 4 bases at V and 4 bases at J, with 9 bases between. Some clones are missing from TCRdb's copy, which holds only in-frame ones; the method was immunoSEQ multiplex PCR. The sample includes about 93,000 clones, about 90% seen only once; the top ten take roughly 0.5%. This clonotype originated in an adult with an advanced solid tumor such as melanoma, head and neck, liver or kidney cancer. The chain carries TRBV5-4 and TRBJ1-5; the D gene is possibly TRBD1 (5 bases). The sample was CD4+ or CD8+ T cells sorted from blood, taken in a trial of the OX40 agonist ivuxolimab. The CDR3 loop reads CASSRDPNQPQHF. The CDR3 DNA reads as TGTGCCAGCAGCCGGGACCCAAATCAGCCCCAGCATTTT.